These 22 T cell receptor beta chains were sequenced from one sample in a study of OX40 agonist ivuxolimab in advanced cancers. TCRdb's table, derived via immunoSEQ multiplex PCR, lists solely in-frame clones and lacks some. The sample records approximately 92,000 clones, 90% to 97% being singletons. This material consisted of CD4+ or CD8+ T cells sorted from blood, taken in a trial of the OX40 agonist ivuxolimab. Source of these receptors: an adult with an advanced solid tumor such as melanoma, head and neck, liver or kidney cancer.

Only one count was recorded for this clone. This chain uses TRBV5-6 with TRBJ1-5; D not resolved. The V gene lost 0 bases and the J gene lost 5 bases, with 12 bases spanning the gap. This CDR3 comprises 15 residues. Germline V CDR1 and CDR2: SGHDT, YYEEEE. The CDR3 nucleotides read TGTGCCAGCAGCTTGGTAGGGTTGGGAGATCAGCCCCAGCATTTT. Its protein is CASSLVGLGDQPQHF.

The J gene is TRBJ2-7, the V gene TRBV28; 13 bases fit TRBD2. Trimming cost V 5 bases and J 1 base; bases outside gene matches: 5. Germline CDR1 reads MDHEN; CDR2 reads SYDVKM. This CDR3 has 16 residues. CDR3 sequence: CASSGLAGALSYEQYF. CDR3 nucleotide sequence: TGTGCCAGCAGTGGACTAGCGGGAGCGCTTTCCTACGAGCAGTACTTC. The full variable domain, with the rest looked up from reference TRBV28 and TRBJ2-7, is DVKVTQSSRYLVKRTGEKVFLECVQDMDHENMFWYRQDPGLGLRLIYFSYDVKMKEKGDIPEGYSVSREKKERFSLILESASTNQTSMYLCASSGLAGALSYEQYFGPGTRLTVT.

The chain joins TRBV7-9 to TRBJ2-1; TRBD2 matches 12 bases. Germline V gene sequence: CDR1 SEHNR, CDR2 FQNEAQ (reference sequence). The CDR3 extends over 16 amino acids. The V and J ends lost 3 bases and 7 bases, in that order; junction bases with no gene match: 7. The CDR3, as DNA: TGTGCCAGCAGCTTCCTAGCGGGGGGGCCCCGGAATGAGCAGTTCTTC. Translation gives CASSFLAGGPRNEQFF.

The chain has TRBV27 and TRBJ2-7; D is ambiguous. The V gene's germline CDR1 is MNHEY and CDR2 SMNVEV (reference sequence). There are 12 residues in the CDR3. Trimming took 6 bases from V and 4 from J, leaving 10 bases between them. CDR3 sequence: CASSLGNYEQYF. The CDR3 nucleotides are TGTGCCAGCAGCCTGGGAAATTACGAGCAGTACTTC.

The V and J genes are TRBV18 and TRBJ1-5, with a tentative D call TRBD1 (5 bases). CDR3 size: 13 residues. CDR1 and CDR2 (germline): KGHSH, LQKENI. Deletions cut 2 bases from V and 8 bases from J, with 10 bases between. CDR3: CASSPEGTEPQHF. The CDR3 DNA sequence: TGTGCCAGCTCACCAGAGGGGACCGAGCCCCAGCATTTT.

The V call is TRBV15, the J call TRBJ2-1; perhaps TRBD1 as D (6 bases). V was pared by 0 bases and J by 6 bases, with 18 bases between. CDR1 and CDR2 (germline): LNHNV, YYDKDF (reference sequence). The CDR3 is 17 amino acids. The CDR3 here is CATSRDLGTTFVNEQFF. The CDR3, as DNA: TGTGCCACCAGCAGAGATCTTGGGACAACTTTCGTCAATGAGCAGTTCTTC.

The J gene is TRBJ1-5, the V gene TRBV27; D remains unclear. The CDR3 consists of 13 residues. Trimming pared 0 bases from V and 6 bases from J, leaving 6 bases between. CDR1 and CDR2 (germline): MNHEY, SMNVEV (reference sequence). The chain's CDR3 is CASSLSGFQPQHF. The CDR3 bases are TGTGCCAGCAGTTTATCGGGGTTTCAGCCCCAGCATTTT.

The rearrangement joins TRBV7-9 to TRBJ1-2, with D uncertain. Germline-derived CDR1 and CDR2 are SEHNR and FQNEAQ (reference sequence). Trimming cost V 4 bases and J 1 base, with 7 bases left between them. This CDR3 has 13 amino acids. CDR3 protein: CASSSRYNYGYTF. As DNA, the CDR3 is TGTGCCAGCAGCTCCAGGTATAACTATGGCTACACCTTC.

The chain has TRBV7-8 and TRBJ2-7; D unresolved. Trimming left V 5 bases short and J 9 bases short, with 20 bases between. The CDR3 totals 14 residues. Germline-derived CDR1 and CDR2 are SGHVS and FQNEAQ. The CDR3: CASSPETPTQSQYF. The CDR3 nucleotides read TGTGCCAGCAGCCCAGAAACTCCTACGCAATCGCAGTACTTC.

The V call is TRBV7-9, the J call TRBJ1-2, with D possibly matching TRBD1 (6 bases). The CDR3 spans 16 residues. V dropped 4 bases and J dropped 4 bases, with 19 bases sitting between them. Germline-derived CDR1 and CDR2 are SEHNR and FQNEAQ (reference sequence). The CDR3 loop is CASSSTQSGDFYGYTF. Written as DNA, the CDR3 is TGTGCCAGCAGCTCCACCCAATCAGGGGACTTCTATGGCTACACCTTC.

The CDR3 loop reads CASSSPGRARGDTQYF. In DNA form, the CDR3 reads TGTGCCAGCAGCTCCCCGGGTCGGGCGCGGGGGGATACGCAGTATTTT. J is TRBJ2-3 and V is TRBV7-9; 7 bases line up with TRBD2. Germline V gene data show CDR1 as SEHNR and CDR2 as FQNEAQ (reference sequence). The CDR3 extends over 16 amino acids. Trimming removed 4 bases from V and 6 bases from J; junction bases left unmatched: 13.

In this sample, this clone turned up once. The gene calls are TRBV19 and TRBJ1-1; TRBD1 might be the D (6 bases). Germline assignment: CDR1 LNHDA and CDR2 SQIVND (reference sequence). V shed 3 bases and J shed 11 bases, with 10 bases lying between them. There are 11 residues in the CDR3. The DNA for the CDR3 is TGTGCCAGTAGTATTAGGGGGGAGGCTTTCTTT. It specifies CASSIRGEAFF. The complete variable domain, with remaining parts taken from reference TRBV19 and TRBJ1-1, reads DGGITQSPKYLFRKEGQNVTLSCEQNLNHDAMYWYRQDPGQGLRLIYYSQIVNDFQKGDIAEGYSVSREKKESFPLTVTSAQKNPTAFYLCASSIRGEAFFGQGTRLTVV.

V and J are TRBV18 and TRBJ2-5; 7 nucleotides line up with TRBD1. TRBJ2-7 explains the end of the DNA better; the J call may be wrong. The germline V gene has CDR1 KGHSH and CDR2 LQKENI. This CDR3 contains 16 residues. As DNA, the CDR3 is TGTGCCAGCTCTCAACCGGGACAGACCATCTCCTACGAGCAGTACTTC. It specifies CASSQPGQTISYEQYF.

V usage is TRBV7-9 and J usage is TRBJ2-1; D is uncertain. With 5 bases removed from V and 0 bases from J, the gap between germline ends came to 14 bases. The CDR3 length is 16 residues. Germline values: CDR1 SEHNR, CDR2 FQNEAQ (reference sequence). The DNA of the CDR3 is TGTGCCAGCAGCGATAGTATCTCGCTCTCCTACAATGAGCAGTTCTTC. Its protein is CASSDSISLSYNEQFF.

The chain recombines TRBV19 with TRBJ1-5; D call uncertain. Germline assignment: CDR1 LNHDA and CDR2 SQIVND (reference sequence). Deletions cut 2 bases from V and 5 bases from J, with 4 bases between. The CDR3 length is 12 residues. The CDR3 reads CASSINYQPQHF. The CDR3 DNA follows: TGTGCCAGTAGTATAAATTATCAGCCCCAGCATTTT.

The rearrangement uses TRBV4-3 and TRBJ2-1; D might be TRBD2 (5 bases). Trimming left V 0 bases short and J 4 bases short, with 10 bases between. The CDR3 is 15 residues long. Germline-derived CDR1 and CDR2 are LGHNA and YSLEER. The CDR3 nucleotides are TGCGCCAGCAGCCAAGATCGAGGGAGTTACAATGAGCAGTTCTTC. As protein: CASSQDRGSYNEQFF.

The J gene is TRBJ2-7, the V gene TRBV4-3; the D call may be TRBD1 or TRBD2 (5 bases each). The V gene's germline CDR1 is LGHNA and CDR2 YSLEER. The CDR3 is made up of 14 amino acids. The germline V and J ends were trimmed by 1 base and 6 bases, with 13 bases remaining between them. The CDR3 region is CASSQGDTGREQYF. DNA of the CDR3: TGCGCCAGCAGCCAAGGAGACACGGGGCGCGAGCAGTACTTC.

The gene calls are TRBV4-1 and TRBJ2-1; tentatively, D is TRBD2 (5 bases). The CDR3 is 17 residues long. Germline assignment: CDR1 MGHRA and CDR2 YSYEKL. V was trimmed by 4 bases and J by 6 bases, leaving 22 bases between them. DNA for the CDR3: TGCGCCAGCAGCCCGGGCCAACTAGACATATCCGCCAATGAGCAGTTCTTC. Protein sequence: CASSPGQLDISANEQFF.

The rearrangement joins TRBV10-3 to TRBJ2-1; D is possibly TRBD2 (6 bases). The length of the CDR3 is 13 residues. V was cut by 6 bases and J by 10 bases, with 16 bases left in between. Germline V gene sequence: CDR1 ENHRY, CDR2 SYGVKD. The CDR3 sequence is CAISDTRDSEQFF. CDR3 nucleotide sequence: TGTGCCATCAGCGACACCCGGGACTCAGAGCAGTTCTTC.

The genes are TRBV9 and TRBJ1-2; D perhaps matches TRBD1 (5 bases). This CDR3 region has 15 residues. Germline V CDR1 and CDR2: SGDLS, YYNGEE. V lost 0 bases and J 6 bases, leaving 15 bases between the germline ends. The CDR3 nucleotides read TGTGCCAGCAGCGTAGCGGGGGGTGACAAGGATGGCTACACCTTC. It codes for CASSVAGGDKDGYTF. The whole variable domain, filled in from reference TRBV9 and TRBJ1-2, reads DSGVTQTPKHLITATGQRVTLRCSPRSGDLSVYWYQQSLDQGLQFLIQYYNGEERAKGNILERFSAQQFPDLHSELNLSSLELGDSALYFCASSVAGGDKDGYTFGSGTRLTVV.

The chain employs TRBV19 and TRBJ2-7, with 9 bases that match TRBD1. The CDR3 consists of 15 residues. V dropped 2 bases and J dropped 3; count of bases not matched to a gene: 5. CDR1 is LNHDA and CDR2 is SQIVND in the germline V gene (reference sequence). The CDR3 DNA sequence: TGTGCCAGTAGTATAACGGACAGGGGCCTCTACGAGCAGTACTTC. Translated: CASSITDRGLYEQYF.

CDR3 coding DNA: TGTGCCAGCAGTGAGACAGGGGGCAGCGGAGAGACCCAGTACTTC. It encodes CASSETGGSGETQYF. The rearrangement uses TRBV6-4 and TRBJ2-5, with TRBD1 matching over 10 bases. The CDR3 sequence is 15 residues long. Germline CDR1 and CDR2: MRHNA and SNTAGT. The trim removed 3 bases at V and 4 bases at J, leaving 5 bases unmatched.